This TCR beta chain originates from a study of a mutant IDH1 vaccine in newly diagnosed glioma. The wider study: Initiation of the vaccine course occurred 4-6 weeks after radiotherapy alone, or alongside temozolomide cycles. Of the patients given treatment, approximately 62% were male and approximately 38% were female, and a mean age of around 38 years was recorded. Prior therapy was radiotherapy, temozolomide, or both; most received both.

Note on this clone: What it binds is unknown.

Produced via immunoSEQ multiplex PCR; TCRdb's table is partial and in-frame only. The sample lists 50,000 to 60,000 clones; over 75% were seen once. CDR1 ENHRY and CDR2 SYGVKD come from the germline V gene. This CDR3 spans 14 amino acids. The V end was cut by 1 base, the J end by 1 base, with 7 bases between. Study-level findings and limits: Pseudoprogression appeared unlinked to shifts in leading peripheral T cell clonotypes.

Specified time point: week 5, during vaccination. Each dose of the vaccine consisted of 300 ug of mutant IDH1 20-mer peptide, with topical imiquimod. The chain is built from TRBV10-3 and TRBJ1-1; no firm D call. The source is a man aged 45 to 65 with glioma. Sample: PBMCs, taken from a glioma patient whose treatment included an IDH1 peptide vaccine. CDR3 DNA sequence: TGTGCCATCAGTGAGTACCGAGGGAACACTGAAGCTTTCTTT. It is translated as CAISEYRGNTEAFF.